Each of the 30 T cell receptor beta chains below was sequenced from the same sample in a study of shared clonotypes between healthy human individuals. Data came from immunoSEQ multiplex PCR; TCRdb stores just in-frame clones and leaves some out. This sample has about 530,000 clones, with roughly 79% found just once. The sequenced sample was PBMCs. All receptors derive from a woman aged 40 to 50 in good health. Some clones in this sample may be carry-over from other donors' samples.

V gene TRBV11-1 combines with J gene TRBJ2-7; possibly TRBD1 for D (6 bases). Per germline, CDR1 SGHAT and CDR2 FQDESV (reference sequence). CDR3 length equals 14 residues. Trimming stripped 4 bases from V and 4 bases from J, with 14 bases between. The CDR3 here is CASSSPGTSYEQYF. CDR3 DNA: TGTGCCAGCAGCTCCCCCGGGACATCATACGAGCAGTACTTC.

The rearrangement links TRBV2 to TRBJ1-4; the D gene is possibly TRBD1 (5 bases). Looked up from germline, CDR1 is SNHLY and CDR2 is FYNNEI. The CDR3 length is 15 residues. V gave up 4 bases and J gave up 0 bases, with 9 bases separating them. The CDR3, as DNA: TGTGCCAGCAGTGTAGCAGGGACAACTAATGAAAAACTGTTTTTT. This encodes CASSVAGTTNEKLFF.

This clone was counted a few times. V gene TRBV7-3 combines with J gene TRBJ2-3, with TRBD1 as a possible D gene (6 bases). The germline gives CDR1 SGHTA, CDR2 FQGTGA. The germline V and J ends were trimmed by 3 bases and 2 bases, with 9 bases remaining between them. This CDR3 has 14 residues. The CDR3 region is CASSLWGPTDTQYF. The CDR3 nucleotides are TGTGCCAGCAGCTTGTGGGGGCCCACAGATACGCAGTATTTT. Based on the CDR3 plus reference TRBV7-3 and TRBJ2-3, the full variable domain is GAGVSQTPSNKVTEKGKYVELRCDPISGHTALYWYRQSLGQGPEFLIYFQGTGAADDSGLPNDRFFAVRPEGSVSTLKIQRTERGDSAVYLCASSLWGPTDTQYFGPGTRLTVL.

Concerning this clone: One end of the junction does not line up with germline, which may come from a read error. Other DNA sequences in this sample translate to the same CDR3. This chain links TRBV29-1 with TRBJ1-2; 10 bases map to TRBD1. CDR3 length equals 14 residues. Germline V gene sequence: CDR1 SQVTM, CDR2 ANQGSEA. As DNA, the CDR3 is TGCAGCGTTGGCCGACAGGGGGCGAACTATGGCTACACATTC. As protein: CSVGRQGANYGYTF.

This clone has only one observation. The J gene is TRBJ2-7, the V gene TRBV27, with D possibly matching TRBD2 (5 bases). The V gene's germline CDR1 is MNHEY and CDR2 SMNVEV (reference sequence). V lost 2 bases, J lost 5 bases, and 10 bases lay in between. This CDR3 spans 13 amino acids. CDR3 in DNA: TGTGCCAGCAGTTTAAGCGGAGCTCACGAGCAGTACTTC. Its translation: CASSLSGAHEQYF.

V and J are TRBV11-3 and TRBJ2-3, with 7 bases fitting TRBD1. Germline V gene lookup returns CDR1 SGHNT and CDR2 YENEEA. J gave up 3 bases and V 5 bases, and 5 bases lay outside the gene matches. The CDR3 length is 14 residues. CDR3 loop: CASSERQGTDTQYF. The DNA for the CDR3 is TGTGCCAGCAGCGAACGACAGGGTACAGATACGCAGTATTTT. The whole variable domain, filled in from reference TRBV11-3 and TRBJ2-3, reads EAGVVQSPRYKIIEKKQPVAFWCNPISGHNTLYWYLQNLGQGPELLIRYENEEAVDDSQLPKDRFSAERLKGVDSTLKIQPAELGDSAVYLCASSERQGTDTQYFGPGTRLTVL.

The table lists this clone with a count of one. The V gene is TRBV11-3, the J gene TRBJ2-2; a weak D match, TRBD1 (6 bases). V gave up 4 bases and J gave up 8 bases, with 14 bases separating them. CDR1 and CDR2 (germline): SGHNT, YENEEA. The length of the CDR3 is 14 residues. The CDR3 DNA follows: TGTGCCAGCAGCTACACAGGGCTCGGGGGGGAGCTGTTTTTT. It translates to CASSYTGLGGELFF. The entire variable domain, with the rest obtained from reference TRBV11-3 and TRBJ2-2, is as follows: EAGVVQSPRYKIIEKKQPVAFWCNPISGHNTLYWYLQNLGQGPELLIRYENEEAVDDSQLPKDRFSAERLKGVDSTLKIQPAELGDSAVYLCASSYTGLGGELFFGEGSRLTVL.

The chain employs TRBV25-1 and TRBJ2-2, with D tentatively TRBD1 (5 bases). Germline V gives CDR1 MGHDK, CDR2 SYGVNS. The CDR3 consists of 13 residues. V lost 4 bases to trimming and J lost 7 bases, with 10 bases between them. The CDR3 here is CASSVGVVGELFF. The CDR3 DNA reads as TGTGCCAGCAGTGTAGGGGTGGTCGGGGAGCTGTTTTTT.

This clone turned up a few times. The chain couples TRBV7-2 to TRBJ2-1, with D maybe TRBD1 (5 bases). V was shortened by 11 bases and J by 7 bases, with 12 bases between the two germline ends. The CDR3 contains 11 residues. Germline V CDR1 and CDR2: SGHTA, FQGNSA. The DNA of the CDR3 is TGTGCCTCCCGCCGACAGAATGAGCAGTTCTTC. The encoded protein is CASRRQNEQFF.

The J gene is TRBJ1-1, the V gene TRBV10-3; 8 positions agree with TRBD1. V shed 6 bases and J 1 base; nucleotides not matched to a gene: 4. The length of the CDR3 is 14 residues. CDR1 is ENHRY, CDR2 SYGVKD, per germline. For the CDR3, the DNA is TGTGCCATCAGGGACAGGGTCACGAACACTGAAGCTTTCTTT. The encoded protein is CAIRDRVTNTEAFF.

V usage is TRBV5-4 and J usage is TRBJ1-2; no clear D gene. The CDR3 totals 14 residues. The germline V and J ends were trimmed by 0 bases and 4 bases, with 10 bases remaining between them. The germline gives CDR1 SGHNT, CDR2 YYREEE (reference sequence). CDR3 region: CASSLEGEVYGYTF. The CDR3 DNA follows: TGTGCCAGCAGCTTGGAGGGCGAGGTCTATGGCTACACCTTC.

V and J are TRBV5-1 and TRBJ1-5; D is unclear. V was shortened by 5 bases and J by 4 bases, with 10 bases between the two germline ends. Germline values: CDR1 SGHRS, CDR2 YFSETQ. There are 13 residues in the CDR3. As DNA, the CDR3 is TGCGCCAGCAGGTTCGACTCAAATCAGCCCCAGCATTTT. Encoded protein: CASRFDSNQPQHF.

The chain is built from TRBV7-2 and TRBJ2-1; D is unclear. Germline V gene sequence: CDR1 SGHTA, CDR2 FQGNSA. V shed 2 bases and J shed 9 bases, with 8 bases lying between them. The CDR3 runs to 12 residues. CDR3 sequence: CASSLFSTEQFF. The CDR3 DNA reads as TGTGCCAGCAGCTTATTCTCAACTGAGCAGTTCTTC.

This sequence joins TRBV5-4 and TRBJ2-1, with TRBD2 matching 11 bases. Trimming took 4 bases from V and 4 from J; bases not matched to a gene: 13. Germline V gene sequence: CDR1 SGHNT, CDR2 YYREEE (reference sequence). This CDR3 is built from 18 residues. DNA of the CDR3: TGTGCCAGCAGCCAAGATGGGGGGTTAGCGGGAGGGTACAATGAGCAGTTCTTC. Translation: CASSQDGGLAGGYNEQFF.

The chain couples TRBV7-3 to TRBJ1-1; D not certain. CDR1 and CDR2 from the germline V gene are SGHTA and FQGTGA. The V end lost 1 base, the J end lost 4 bases, and 16 bases lay between the germline ends. The CDR3 length is 16 residues. The CDR3 DNA reads as TGTGCCAGCAGCTTAATTGTCGGAATTCCCGCCACTGAAGCTTTCTTT. Its translation: CASSLIVGIPATEAFF.

The chain combines TRBV28 with TRBJ1-5; TRBD1 matches 11 bases. The CDR3 spans 17 residues. CDR1 is MDHEN and CDR2 is SYDVKM in the germline V gene. Trimming cost V 4 bases and J 3 bases; bases outside gene matches: 8. The CDR3, as DNA: TGTGCCAGCAGTTCCAGTAGGGACAGGGGGTACAATCAGCCCCAGCATTTT. Protein sequence: CASSSSRDRGYNQPQHF.

The V gene is TRBV19, the J gene TRBJ2-3, with unresolved D. V shed 3 bases and J shed 0 bases, with 7 bases lying between them. CDR1 is LNHDA, CDR2 SQIVND, per germline (reference sequence). This CDR3 comprises 14 residues. This CDR3 is CASSIRTSTDTQYF. The CDR3 DNA follows: TGTGCCAGTAGTATCCGCACGAGCACAGATACGCAGTATTTT.

The V gene is TRBV10-3, the J gene TRBJ2-1, with 9 bases aligning to TRBD1. CDR3 length equals 15 residues. After removal of 2 bases from V and 6 bases from J, the junction contained 5 bases not matched to a gene. Germline CDR1 and CDR2: ENHRY and SYGVKD. The CDR3, as DNA: TGTGCCATCAGTGAGGGGACAGGGAACGTCAATGAGCAGTTCTTC. It codes for CAISEGTGNVNEQFF.

The rearrangement joins TRBV15 to TRBJ1-5, with 10 bases matching TRBD1. CDR1 and CDR2 (germline): LNHNV, YYDKDF (reference sequence). The V gene end was trimmed by 3 bases and the J gene end by 6 bases; junction bases not matched to a gene: 14. The length of the CDR3 is 18 residues. CDR3 nucleotide sequence: TGTGCCACCAGCAGTTTTGGACAGGGGGGATATTCGGGTCAGCCCCAGCATTTT. Encoded protein: CATSSFGQGGYSGQPQHF.

The J gene is TRBJ2-7, the V gene TRBV11-2; D may be TRBD1 (6 bases). V lost 4 bases to trimming and J lost 3 bases, with 13 bases between them. Germline V CDR1 and CDR2: SGHAT, FQNNGV. The CDR3 covers 14 residues. CDR3 nucleotides: TGTGCCAGCAGCTCCCAGACAGGTAGCTACGAGCAGTACTTC. Translated: CASSSQTGSYEQYF.

This clone was detected once. The V and J genes are TRBV10-1 and TRBJ2-7; the D gene is possibly TRBD1 (6 bases). Trimming shortened V by 6 bases and J by 2 bases, and 23 bases separated the two germline ends. Germline V gene lookup returns CDR1 WNHNN and CDR2 SYGVQD (reference sequence). The length of the CDR3 is 17 residues. The CDR3 region is CASSPIPPQGFPYEQYF. As DNA, the CDR3 is TGCGCCAGCAGCCCGATTCCCCCACAGGGATTCCCCTACGAGCAGTACTTC.

This clone was recorded a few times. The V and J genes are TRBV28 and TRBJ1-4; D ambiguous. CDR1 MDHEN and CDR2 SYDVKM come from the germline V gene. Trimming left V 7 bases short and J 7 bases short, with 19 bases between. This CDR3 has 15 residues. In DNA form, the CDR3 reads TGTGCCAGCATGGACCCCACGGCCCAAAGTGAAAAACTGTTTTTT. As protein: CASMDPTAQSEKLFF. Complete variable domain (other parts from reference TRBV28 and TRBJ1-4): DVKVTQSSRYLVKRTGEKVFLECVQDMDHENMFWYRQDPGLGLRLIYFSYDVKMKEKGDIPEGYSVSREKKERFSLILESASTNQTSMYLCASMDPTAQSEKLFFGSGTQLSVL.

The chain is built from TRBV18 and TRBJ2-5, with D maybe TRBD1 (6 bases). Deletions cut 0 bases from V and 4 bases from J, with 12 bases between. The germline CDR1 and CDR2 sequences are KGHSH and LQKENI. The CDR3 totals 15 residues. In DNA, the CDR3 is TGTGCCAGCTCACCACCGAACAGGGAACCAGAGACCCAGTACTTC. Residues: CASSPPNREPETQYF.

This chain links TRBV6-1 with TRBJ2-5, with D tentatively TRBD1 (6 bases). This CDR3 has 15 amino acids. Trimming stripped 6 bases from V and 4 bases from J, with 18 bases between. Per the germline V gene, CDR1 is MNHNS and CDR2 is SASEGT. The CDR3 nucleotides are TGTGCCAGCAGCGAAATCAGGGGAGTGGTAGAGACCCAGTACTTC. This encodes CASSEIRGVVETQYF.

The rearrangement links TRBV5-1 to TRBJ2-2, with 12 nucleotides matching TRBD1. V dropped 5 bases and J dropped 6; count of bases not matched to a gene: 5. Germline CDR1 and CDR2: SGHRS and YFSETQ. This CDR3 region has 15 residues. CDR3 nucleotide sequence: TGCGCCAGCAGTTCCGGGACAGGGGGCTCCGGGGAGCTGTTTTTT. Translation: CASSSGTGGSGELFF.

The chain is built from TRBV11-2 and TRBJ2-7, with D tentatively TRBD1 or TRBD2 (5 bases each). Trimming took 0 bases from V and 2 from J, leaving 11 bases between them. This CDR3 has 15 residues. CDR1 and CDR2 (germline): SGHAT, FQNNGV. The CDR3 region has the DNA TGTGCCAGCAGCTTAGACCGGGACGGACCCTACGAGCAGTACTTC. Its protein product is CASSLDRDGPYEQYF.

A single count supports this clone. The chain employs TRBV9 and TRBJ2-3; TRBD1 matches at 10 bases. The CDR3 is 15 amino acids. After removal of 2 bases from V and 6 bases from J, the junction contained 6 bases not matched to a gene. Germline V gives CDR1 SGDLS, CDR2 YYNGEE. As DNA, the CDR3 is TGTGCCAGCAGCGTGAGAGGGACAGGGGAGGATACGCAGTATTTT. Translated: CASSVRGTGEDTQYF.

The V and J genes are TRBV5-1 and TRBJ2-5; 7 nucleotides match TRBD2. V was clipped by 4 bases and J by 2 bases; unmatched bases: 8. CDR1 is SGHRS, CDR2 YFSETQ, per germline. CDR3 length equals 15 residues. The DNA for the CDR3 is TGCGCCAGCAGCCGGACCCTAGCGGTGCAAGAGACCCAGTACTTC. Amino acids: CASSRTLAVQETQYF.

CDR3 coding DNA: TGTGCCAGCAGCTCCGGACTAGCGGGGAACGAGCAGTACTTC. Translation: CASSSGLAGNEQYF. The chain employs TRBV4-2 and TRBJ2-7; 12 nucleotides align to TRBD2. The CDR3 has 14 residues. V dropped 5 bases and J dropped 5; count of bases not matched to a gene: 4. Per germline, CDR1 LGHNA and CDR2 YNFKEQ.

V and J are TRBV7-2 and TRBJ2-7; no clear D. CDR1 is SGHTA and CDR2 is FQGNSA in the germline V gene. V lost 5 bases and J lost 2, with 13 bases in between. The CDR3 extends over 14 amino acids. The CDR3 DNA is TGTGCCAGCAGCCCCCAGAATGGCCCCTACGAGCAGTACTTC. It encodes CASSPQNGPYEQYF.